The 5 T cell receptor beta chains below were found in one sample sequenced in a study of cytomegalovirus exposure and HLA in healthy donors. Primers included in the PCR were 60 Vbeta and 13 Jbeta primers. TCRdb's copy holds only in-frame clones and misses some; the assay was immunoSEQ multiplex PCR. The table includes 150,000 to 200,000 clones, around 80% detected once. The sequenced sample was PBMCs. All receptors come from a woman under 40 in good health and CMV-seropositive.

The chain recombines TRBV15 with TRBJ1-1; no definite D call. CDR1 is LNHNV, CDR2 YYDKDF, per germline (reference sequence). V gave up 3 bases and J gave up 3 bases, with 14 bases separating them. The CDR3 contains 15 residues. CDR3 sequence reads: CATSRPFFGDTEAFF. CDR3 bases: TGTGCCACCAGCAGGCCCTTCTTCGGGGACACTGAAGCTTTCTTT.

V and J are TRBV2 and TRBJ2-5; 7 nucleotides align to TRBD1. The CDR3 consists of 16 residues. The V segment lost 4 bases and the J segment 4 bases; nucleotides outside the gene matches: 12. Germline assignment: CDR1 SNHLY and CDR2 FYNNEI. DNA of the CDR3: TGTGCCAGCAGTGGAGGATTTGCGTCAGGGGGAGAGACCCAGTACTTC. Amino acid sequence: CASSGGFASGGETQYF.

The CDR3, as DNA: TGTGCCAGCAGGGGGGGGGCCGAAAATTCACCCCTCCACTTT. Translation gives CASRGGAENSPLHF. The rearrangement joins TRBV6-5 to TRBJ1-6, with D possibly being TRBD1 (6 bases). Between the trimmed V and J ends, which lost 6 bases and 7 bases, there was a span of 13 bases. This CDR3 spans 14 amino acids. Germline CDR1 is MNHEY and CDR2 is SVGAGI.

This clone was seen once. The chain employs TRBV4-1 and TRBJ2-7; D remains ambiguous. Trimming took off 4 bases at V and 2 bases at J, with 9 bases between the two ends. The CDR3 runs 13 residues. Germline CDR1 reads MGHRA; CDR2 reads YSYEKL. DNA of the CDR3: TGCGCCAGCAGCCTGACACGTACCTACGAGCAGTACTTC. The encoded protein is CASSLTRTYEQYF.

V is TRBV4-1 and J is TRBJ2-3, with D perhaps TRBD2 (5 bases). The CDR3 contains 15 residues. Germline CDR1 reads MGHRA; CDR2 reads YSYEKL. V lost 3 bases, J lost 4 bases, and 14 bases lay in between. CDR3 region: CASSHIGLPSDTQYF. The CDR3 coding sequence is TGCGCCAGCAGCCACATAGGACTGCCTTCAGATACGCAGTATTTT.